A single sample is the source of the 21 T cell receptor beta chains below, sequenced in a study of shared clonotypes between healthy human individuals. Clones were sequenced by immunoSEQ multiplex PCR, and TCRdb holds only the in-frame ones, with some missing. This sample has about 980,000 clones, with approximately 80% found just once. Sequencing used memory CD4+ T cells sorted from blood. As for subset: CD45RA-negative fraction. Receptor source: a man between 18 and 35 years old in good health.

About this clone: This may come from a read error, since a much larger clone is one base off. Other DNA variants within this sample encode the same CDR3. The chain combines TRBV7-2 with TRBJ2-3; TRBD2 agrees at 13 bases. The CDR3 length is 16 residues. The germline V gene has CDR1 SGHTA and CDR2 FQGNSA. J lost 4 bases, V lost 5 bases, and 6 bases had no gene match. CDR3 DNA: TGTGCCAGCAGCGCTACTAGCGGGAGGGGTCCAGATACGCAGTATTTT. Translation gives CASSATSGRGPDTQYF.

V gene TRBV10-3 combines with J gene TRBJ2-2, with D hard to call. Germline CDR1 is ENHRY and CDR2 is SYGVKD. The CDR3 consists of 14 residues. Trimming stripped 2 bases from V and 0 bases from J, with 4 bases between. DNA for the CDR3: TGTGCCATCAGTGAGAACTCGAACACCGGGGAGCTGTTTTTT. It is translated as CAISENSNTGELFF.

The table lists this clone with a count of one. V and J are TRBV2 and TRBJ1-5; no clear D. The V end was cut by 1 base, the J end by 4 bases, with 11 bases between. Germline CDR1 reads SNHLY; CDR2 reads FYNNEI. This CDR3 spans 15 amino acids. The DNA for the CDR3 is TGTGCCAGCAGTGAAGAGAGGGCACTTAATCAGCCCCAGCATTTT. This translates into CASSEERALNQPQHF.

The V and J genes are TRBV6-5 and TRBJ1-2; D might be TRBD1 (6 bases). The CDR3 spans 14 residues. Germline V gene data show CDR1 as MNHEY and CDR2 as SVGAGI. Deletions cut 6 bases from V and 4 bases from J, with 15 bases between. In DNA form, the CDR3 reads TGTGCCAGCAGCCCCGGGACAATCCTCTATGGCTACACCTTC. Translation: CASSPGTILYGYTF.

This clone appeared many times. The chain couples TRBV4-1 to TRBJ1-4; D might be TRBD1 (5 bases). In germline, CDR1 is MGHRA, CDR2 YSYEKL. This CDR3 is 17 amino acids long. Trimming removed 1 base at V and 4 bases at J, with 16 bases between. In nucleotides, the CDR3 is TGCGCCAGCAGCCAAGTTTTAGGGGATGCGTTTAATGAAAAACTGTTTTTT. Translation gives CASSQVLGDAFNEKLFF.

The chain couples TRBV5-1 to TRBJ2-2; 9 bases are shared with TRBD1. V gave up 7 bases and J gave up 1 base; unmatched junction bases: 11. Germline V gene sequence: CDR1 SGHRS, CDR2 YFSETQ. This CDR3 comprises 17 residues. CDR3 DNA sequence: TGCGCCAGCTATGAGATACCGGGACAGGGGAACACCGGGGAGCTGTTTTTT. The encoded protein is CASYEIPGQGNTGELFF.

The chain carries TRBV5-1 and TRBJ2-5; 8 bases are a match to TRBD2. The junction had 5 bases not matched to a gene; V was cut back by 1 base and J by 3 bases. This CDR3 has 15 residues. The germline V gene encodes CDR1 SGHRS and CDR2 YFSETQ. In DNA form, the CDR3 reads TGCGCCAGCAGCTTGTCTGCACTAGCGGAAGAGACCCAGTACTTC. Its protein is CASSLSALAEETQYF. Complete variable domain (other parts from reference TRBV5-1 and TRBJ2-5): KAGVTQTPRYLIKTRGQQVTLSCSPISGHRSVSWYQQTPGQGLQFLFEYFSETQRNKGNFPGRFSGRQFSNSRSEMNVSTLELGDSALYLCASSLSALAEETQYFGPGTRLLVL.

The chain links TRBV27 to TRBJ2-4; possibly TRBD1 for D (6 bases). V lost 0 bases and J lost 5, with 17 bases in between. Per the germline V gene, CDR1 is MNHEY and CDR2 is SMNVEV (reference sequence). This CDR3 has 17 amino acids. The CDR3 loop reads CASSLSISGEKENIQYF. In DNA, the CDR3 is TGTGCCAGCAGTTTATCGATTTCAGGGGAGAAGGAAAACATTCAGTACTTC.

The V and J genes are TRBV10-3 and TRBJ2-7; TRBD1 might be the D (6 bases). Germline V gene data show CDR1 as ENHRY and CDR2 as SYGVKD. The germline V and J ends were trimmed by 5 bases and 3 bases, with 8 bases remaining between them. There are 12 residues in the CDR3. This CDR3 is CAISIQGYEQYF. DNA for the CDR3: TGTGCCATCAGTATACAGGGCTACGAGCAGTACTTC.

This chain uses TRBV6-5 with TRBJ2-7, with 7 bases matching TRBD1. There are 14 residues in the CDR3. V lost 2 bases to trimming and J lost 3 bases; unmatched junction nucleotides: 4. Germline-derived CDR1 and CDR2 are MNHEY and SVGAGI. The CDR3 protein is CASSYQNRGYEQYF. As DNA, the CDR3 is TGTGCCAGCAGTTACCAAAACAGGGGCTACGAGCAGTACTTC.

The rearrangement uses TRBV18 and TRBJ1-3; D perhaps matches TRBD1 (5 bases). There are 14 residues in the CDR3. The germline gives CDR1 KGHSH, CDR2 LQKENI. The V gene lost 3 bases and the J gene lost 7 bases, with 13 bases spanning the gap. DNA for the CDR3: TGTGCCAGCTCACCCGACAGCTCGACCAACACCATATATTTT. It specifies CASSPDSSTNTIYF.

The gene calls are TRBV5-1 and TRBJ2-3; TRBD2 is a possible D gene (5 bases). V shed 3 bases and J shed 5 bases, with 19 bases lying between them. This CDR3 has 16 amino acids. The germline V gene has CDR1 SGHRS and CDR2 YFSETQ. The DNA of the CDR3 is TGCGCCAGCAGCTCGGAGGTGGGGTTGTTTGGAGATACGCAGTATTTT. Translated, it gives CASSSEVGLFGDTQYF. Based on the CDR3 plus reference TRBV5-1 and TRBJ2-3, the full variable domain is KAGVTQTPRYLIKTRGQQVTLSCSPISGHRSVSWYQQTPGQGLQFLFEYFSETQRNKGNFPGRFSGRQFSNSRSEMNVSTLELGDSALYLCASSSEVGLFGDTQYFGPGTRLTVL.

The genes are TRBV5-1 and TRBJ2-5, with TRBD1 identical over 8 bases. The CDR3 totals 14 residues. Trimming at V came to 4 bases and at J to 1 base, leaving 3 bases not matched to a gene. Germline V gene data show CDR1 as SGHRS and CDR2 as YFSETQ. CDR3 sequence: CASSPDRGQETQYF. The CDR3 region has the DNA TGCGCCAGCAGCCCCGACAGGGGCCAAGAGACCCAGTACTTC.

This CDR3 is CAWRLATDYNEQFF. The CDR3 DNA is TGTGCCTGGAGACTGGCCACGGACTACAATGAGCAGTTCTTC. The chain uses TRBV30 and TRBJ2-1; D is unresolved. Germline V CDR1 and CDR2: GTSNPN, SVGIG (reference sequence). This CDR3 is built from 14 residues. Trimming removed 3 bases at V and 3 bases at J, with 12 bases between.

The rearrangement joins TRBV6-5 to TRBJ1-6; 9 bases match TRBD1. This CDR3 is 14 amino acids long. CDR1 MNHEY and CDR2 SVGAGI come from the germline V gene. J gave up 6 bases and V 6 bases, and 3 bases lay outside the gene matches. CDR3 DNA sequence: TGTGCCAGCAGAGGGACAGGGTTTAATTCACCCCTCCACTTT. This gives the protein CASRGTGFNSPLHF.

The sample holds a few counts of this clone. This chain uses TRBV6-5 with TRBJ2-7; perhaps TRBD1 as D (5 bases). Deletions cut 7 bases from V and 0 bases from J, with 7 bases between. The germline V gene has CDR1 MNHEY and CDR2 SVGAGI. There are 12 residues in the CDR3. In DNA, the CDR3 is TGTGCCAGCATTGGGGCCTCCTACGAGCAGTACTTC. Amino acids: CASIGASYEQYF.

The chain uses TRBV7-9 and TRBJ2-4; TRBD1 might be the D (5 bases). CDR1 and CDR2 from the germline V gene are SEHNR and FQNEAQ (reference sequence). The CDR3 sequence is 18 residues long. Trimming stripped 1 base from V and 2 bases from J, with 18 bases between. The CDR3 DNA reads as TGTGCCAGCAGCTTAGAGGCTAGTTTGGGGCTATCCAAAAACATTCAGTACTTC. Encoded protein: CASSLEASLGLSKNIQYF.

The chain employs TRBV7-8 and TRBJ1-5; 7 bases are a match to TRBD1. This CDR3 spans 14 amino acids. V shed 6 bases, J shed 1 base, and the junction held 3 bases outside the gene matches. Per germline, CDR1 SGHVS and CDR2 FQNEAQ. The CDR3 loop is CASSSTGSNQPQHF. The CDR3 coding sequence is TGTGCCAGCAGTTCGACAGGGAGCAATCAGCCCCAGCATTTT.

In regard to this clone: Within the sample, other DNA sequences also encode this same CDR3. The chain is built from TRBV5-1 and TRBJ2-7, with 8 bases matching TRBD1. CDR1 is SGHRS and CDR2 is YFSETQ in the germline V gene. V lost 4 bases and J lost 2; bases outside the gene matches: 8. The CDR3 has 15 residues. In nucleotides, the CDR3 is TGCGCCAGCAGCCCTAGACAGGGGACAACCTACGAGCAGTACTTC. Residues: CASSPRQGTTYEQYF. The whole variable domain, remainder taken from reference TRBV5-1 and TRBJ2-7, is KAGVTQTPRYLIKTRGQQVTLSCSPISGHRSVSWYQQTPGQGLQFLFEYFSETQRNKGNFPGRFSGRQFSNSRSEMNVSTLELGDSALYLCASSPRQGTTYEQYFGPGTRLTVT.

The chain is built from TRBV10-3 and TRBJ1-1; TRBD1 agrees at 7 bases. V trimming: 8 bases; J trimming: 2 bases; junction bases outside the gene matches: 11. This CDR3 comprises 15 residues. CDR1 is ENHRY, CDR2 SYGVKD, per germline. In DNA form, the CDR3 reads TGTGCCATCTCCCCGCAGGGGGGGGCAAACACTGAAGCTTTCTTT. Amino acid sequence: CAISPQGGANTEAFF.

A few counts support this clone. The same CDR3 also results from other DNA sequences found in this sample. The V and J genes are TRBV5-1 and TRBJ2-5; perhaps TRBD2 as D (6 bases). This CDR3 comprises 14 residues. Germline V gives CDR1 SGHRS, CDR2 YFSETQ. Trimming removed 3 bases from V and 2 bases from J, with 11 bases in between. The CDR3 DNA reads TGCGCCAGCAGCTCCGGGACTCCACAAGAGACCCAGTACTTC. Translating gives CASSSGTPQETQYF.